These 19 T cell receptor beta chains came from one sample sequenced in a study of T cells expressing NK-cell markers. From the 5' RACE reads, TCRdb lists one entry per CDR3 protein and no DNA. This sample's table reports approximately 170,000 distinct CDR3 sequences. The sample consisted of blood T cells: a sorted CD56 or NKG2C T cell subset, CD4+ or CD8+ T cells, or bulk PBMC T cells (not recorded which). These receptors all come from a man aged 18 to 69 in good health.

The chain's CDR3 is CASSLDYTSGANVLTF. The rearrangement uses TRBV5-1 and TRBJ2-6. Germline loops: CDR1 SGHRS, CDR2 YFSETQ. CDR3 size: 16 residues.

This chain connects TRBV6-4 to TRBJ2-1; TCRdb gives TRBD1 as the D gene, but with no DNA this cannot be confirmed. The CDR3 has 14 residues. CDR1 and CDR2 from the germline V gene are MRHNA and SNTAGT. Here the CDR3 reads CASSGTVEGGEQFF.

The chain uses TRBV6-1 and TRBJ2-3; TCRdb's D call of TRBD1 is untestable without DNA. CDR1 is MNHNS, CDR2 SASEGT, per germline. The CDR3 consists of 15 residues. The CDR3 is CASSPDRVETDTQYF.

The chain has TRBV2 and TRBJ1-2; TCRdb calls TRBD1, which cannot be checked without DNA. This CDR3 has 15 residues. CDR1 is SNHLY and CDR2 is FYNNEI in the germline V gene. CDR3 in amino acids: CASRVDRGFDYGYTF.

This rearrangement joins TRBV15 to TRBJ2-3. The V gene's germline CDR1 is LNHNV and CDR2 YYDKDF (reference sequence). CDR3 length: 11 amino acids. CDR3 in amino acids: CATSYTDTQYF. The variable domain in full, with the rest retrieved from reference TRBV15 and TRBJ2-3, is DAMVIQNPRYQVTQFGKPVTLSCSQTLNHNVMYWYQQKSSQAPKLLFHYYDKDFNNEADTPDNFQSRRPNTSFCFLDIRSPGLGDTAMYLCATSYTDTQYFGPGTRLTVL.

CDR3 amino acids: CASSLEAGGTDTQYF. This sequence joins TRBV28 and TRBJ2-3; without DNA, the TCRdb call of TRBD1 cannot be checked. CDR1 and CDR2 (germline): MDHEN, SYDVKM. The CDR3 is 15 residues long.

The chain links TRBV11-1 to TRBJ2-5; the D gene TCRdb calls, TRBD1, cannot be checked with no DNA. Germline lookup yields CDR1 SGHAT and CDR2 FQDESV (reference sequence). This CDR3 is 15 amino acids long. CDR3 region: CASSLDTTGEETQYF.

This chain uses TRBV12-5 with TRBJ2-3; lacking DNA, the TRBD2 call made by TCRdb goes unchecked. The CDR3 runs 14 residues. Germline CDR1 is LGHNT and CDR2 is FRNRAP. This chain's CDR3 is CASGFLAGADTQYF.

V gene TRBV12-3 or TRBV12-4 combines with J gene TRBJ2-7; with no DNA, the TCRdb D assignment of TRBD1 cannot be verified. The CDR3 extends over 16 amino acids. This CDR3 reads CASSLVGQGLLYEQYF.

This chain connects TRBV28 to TRBJ1-5; the TRBD1 assignment by TCRdb is unverifiable without DNA. The CDR3 is 15 residues long. CDR1 and CDR2 from the germline V gene are MDHEN and SYDVKM. CDR3 sequence: CASSWHSGGSQPQHF.

The chain employs TRBV4-2 and TRBJ2-1; TCRdb names TRBD2, which stays unverified in the absence of DNA. CDR3 size: 16 residues. From germline, CDR1 is LGHNA and CDR2 YNFKEQ. The CDR3 here is CASSQKMDTEGNEQFF.

The chain couples TRBV6-5 to TRBJ2-7; TCRdb's D gene call, TRBD1, goes unchecked for lack of DNA. Germline CDR1 is MNHEY and CDR2 is SVGAGI. The CDR3 has 16 amino acids. The CDR3 reads CASSYSQGAVNYEQYF.

CDR3 amino acids: CASSLLTSLGAGNQPQHF. The V call is TRBV28, the J call TRBJ1-5; lacking DNA, the TRBD1 call made by TCRdb goes unchecked. The CDR3 contains 18 residues. Germline V gives CDR1 MDHEN, CDR2 SYDVKM.

This rearrangement joins TRBV6-5 to TRBJ2-2; TCRdb calls TRBD1, which cannot be checked without DNA. The CDR3 length is 14 residues. The germline V gene encodes CDR1 MNHEY and CDR2 SVGAGI. The CDR3: CASSYQGAPGELFF.

CDR3 loop: CATSRETGSWDTQYF. V gene TRBV15 combines with J gene TRBJ2-3; TCRdb returns TRBD1, unconfirmable since there is no DNA. Germline V gives CDR1 LNHNV, CDR2 YYDKDF (reference sequence). The CDR3 spans 15 residues.

This chain uses TRBV29-1 with TRBJ1-1. This CDR3 is built from 13 residues. CDR1 and CDR2 (germline): SQVTM, ANQGSEA. CDR3 residues: CSVEDLERVEAFF.

V gene TRBV9 combines with J gene TRBJ1-3; TCRdb returns TRBD1, unconfirmable since there is no DNA. Germline loops: CDR1 SGDLS, CDR2 YYNGEE. The CDR3 sequence is 16 residues long. CDR3 region: CASSVGSGVDGNTIYF.

V and J are TRBV3-1 and TRBJ2-1. CDR1 and CDR2 from the germline V gene are LGHDT and YNNKEL (reference sequence). CDR3 length: 13 residues. This CDR3 reads CASSSTLYNEQFF.

CDR3 sequence reads: CASSFLAGPYEQYF. This chain uses TRBV5-1 with TRBJ2-7; the TRBD2 assignment by TCRdb is unverifiable without DNA. This CDR3 is built from 14 residues. In germline, CDR1 is SGHRS, CDR2 YFSETQ.